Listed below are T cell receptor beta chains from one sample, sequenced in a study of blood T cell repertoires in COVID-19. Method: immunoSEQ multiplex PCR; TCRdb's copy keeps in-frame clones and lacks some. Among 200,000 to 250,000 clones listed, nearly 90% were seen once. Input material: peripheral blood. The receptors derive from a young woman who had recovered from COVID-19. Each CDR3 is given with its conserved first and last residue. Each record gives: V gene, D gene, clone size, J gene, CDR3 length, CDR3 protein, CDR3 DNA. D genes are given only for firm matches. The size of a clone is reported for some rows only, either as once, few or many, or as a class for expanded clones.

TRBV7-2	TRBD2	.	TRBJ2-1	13	CASSAMTSGEQFF	TGTGCCAGCAGCGCCATGACTAGCGGCGAGCAGTTCTTC
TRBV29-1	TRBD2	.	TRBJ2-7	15	CSVEGPGLAGYEQYF	TGCAGCGTTGAAGGTCCCGGACTAGCAGGCTACGAGCAGTACTTC
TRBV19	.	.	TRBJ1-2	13	CASSIVQGNGYTF	TGTGCCAGTAGTATTGTTCAGGGTAATGGCTACACCTTC
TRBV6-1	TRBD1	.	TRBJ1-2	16	CASSGLPGTGNYGYTF	TGTGCCAGCAGTGGACTACCGGGGACAGGGAATTATGGCTACACCTTC
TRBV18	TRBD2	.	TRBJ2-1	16	CASSPSSGVRGHEQFF	TGTGCCAGCTCACCGTCGAGCGGGGTTAGAGGACATGAGCAGTTCTTC
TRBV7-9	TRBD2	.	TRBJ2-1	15	CASSPGTSTFNEQFF	TGTGCCAGCAGCCCCGGGACTAGCACATTTAATGAGCAGTTCTTC
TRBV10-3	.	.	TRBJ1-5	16	CAISESKGLGNQPQHF	TGTGCCATCAGTGAGTCTAAGGGACTCGGCAATCAGCCCCAGCATTTT
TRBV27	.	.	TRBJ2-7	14	CASSLVAGEYEQYF	TGTGCCAGCAGTTTAGTCGCAGGGGAGTACGAGCAGTACTTC
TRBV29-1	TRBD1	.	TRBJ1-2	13	CSVRTGIRYGYTF	TGCAGCGTTCGGACAGGGATACGCTATGGCTACACCTTC
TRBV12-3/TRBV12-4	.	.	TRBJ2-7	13	CASSYLRVYEQYF	TGTGCCAGCAGTTACCTCAGGGTCTACGAGCAGTACTTC
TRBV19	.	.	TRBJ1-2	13	CASSIISRQGLTF	TGTGCCAGTAGTATAATCAGTCGGCAGGGCCTCACCTTC
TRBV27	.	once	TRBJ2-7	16	CASSIIIGVGSYEQYF	TGTGCCAGCAGCATAATAATAGGAGTGGGCTCCTACGAGCAGTACTTC
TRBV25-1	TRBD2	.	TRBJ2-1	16	CASSDRLAGEYNEQFF	TGTGCCAGCAGTGACCGACTAGCGGGAGAGTACAATGAGCAGTTCTTC
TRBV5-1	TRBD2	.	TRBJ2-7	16	CASSPGNSGLSYEQYF	TGCGCCAGCAGCCCGGGTAATAGCGGGTTATCCTACGAGCAGTACTTC
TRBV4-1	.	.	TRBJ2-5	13	CASSQAGEETQYF	TGCGCCAGCAGCCAAGCGGGGGAGGAGACCCAGTACTTC
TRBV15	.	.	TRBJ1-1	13	CATSTGLNTEAFF	TGTGCCACCAGCACAGGTTTGAACACTGAAGCTTTCTTT
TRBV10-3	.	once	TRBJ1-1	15	CAISESGRTNTEAFF	TGTGCCATCAGTGAGTCAGGACGGACAAACACTGAAGCTTTCTTT
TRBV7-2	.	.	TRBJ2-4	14	CASSPILAKNIQYF	TGTGCCAGCAGCCCAATACTAGCCAAAAACATTCAGTACTTC
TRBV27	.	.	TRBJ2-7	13	CASSFVRAYEQYF	TGTGCCAGCAGTTTTGTGAGGGCCTACGAGCAGTACTTC
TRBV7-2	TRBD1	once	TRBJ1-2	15	CASSLAGQGSSGYTF	TGTGCCAGCAGCTTGGCCGGACAGGGCAGTTCAGGCTACACCTTC
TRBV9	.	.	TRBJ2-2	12	CASSVAAGELFF	TGTGCCAGCAGCGTAGCTGCCGGGGAGCTGTTTTTT
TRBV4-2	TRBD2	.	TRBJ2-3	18	CASSHPRGTSGQLNTQYF	TGTGCCAGCAGCCATCCCCGGGGGACTAGCGGACAACTCAATACGCAGTATTTT
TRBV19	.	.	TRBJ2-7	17	CASSGTSRGGLGVEQYF	TGTGCCAGTAGTGGCACTAGCCGGGGAGGTTTGGGGGTCGAGCAGTACTTC
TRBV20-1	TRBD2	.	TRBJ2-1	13	CSASLGLVHEQFF	TGCAGTGCTAGTTTGGGACTAGTCCATGAGCAGTTCTTC